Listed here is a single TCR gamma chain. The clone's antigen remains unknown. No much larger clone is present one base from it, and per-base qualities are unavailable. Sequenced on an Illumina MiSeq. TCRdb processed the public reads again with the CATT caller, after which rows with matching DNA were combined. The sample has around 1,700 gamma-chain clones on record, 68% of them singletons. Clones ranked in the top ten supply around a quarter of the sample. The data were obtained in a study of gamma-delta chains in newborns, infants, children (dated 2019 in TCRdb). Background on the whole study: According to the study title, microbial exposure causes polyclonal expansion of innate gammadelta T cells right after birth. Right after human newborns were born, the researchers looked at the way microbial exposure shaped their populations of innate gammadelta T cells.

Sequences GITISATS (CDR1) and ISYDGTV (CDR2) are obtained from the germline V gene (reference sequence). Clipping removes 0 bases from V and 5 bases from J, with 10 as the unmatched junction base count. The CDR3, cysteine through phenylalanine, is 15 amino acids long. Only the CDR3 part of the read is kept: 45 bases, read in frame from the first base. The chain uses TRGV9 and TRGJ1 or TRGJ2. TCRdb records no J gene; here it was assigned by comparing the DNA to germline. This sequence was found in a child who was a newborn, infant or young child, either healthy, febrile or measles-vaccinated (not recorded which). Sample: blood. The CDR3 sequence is CALWEVQPLDYKKLF. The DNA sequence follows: TGTGCCTTGTGGGAGGTGCAGCCATTGGATTATAAGAAACTCTTT.